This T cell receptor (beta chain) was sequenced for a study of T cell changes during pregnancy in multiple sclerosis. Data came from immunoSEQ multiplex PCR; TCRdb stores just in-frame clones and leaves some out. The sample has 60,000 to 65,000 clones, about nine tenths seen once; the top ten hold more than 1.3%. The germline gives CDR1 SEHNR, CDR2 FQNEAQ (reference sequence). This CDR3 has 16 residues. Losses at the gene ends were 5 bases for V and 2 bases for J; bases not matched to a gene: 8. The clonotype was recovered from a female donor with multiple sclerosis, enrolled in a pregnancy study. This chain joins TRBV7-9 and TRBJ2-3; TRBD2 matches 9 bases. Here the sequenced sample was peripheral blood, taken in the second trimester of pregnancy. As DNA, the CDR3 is TGTGCCAGCAGCCCGGCGACTAGCGGAGCCACAGATACGCAGTATTTT. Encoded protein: CASSPATSGATDTQYF.